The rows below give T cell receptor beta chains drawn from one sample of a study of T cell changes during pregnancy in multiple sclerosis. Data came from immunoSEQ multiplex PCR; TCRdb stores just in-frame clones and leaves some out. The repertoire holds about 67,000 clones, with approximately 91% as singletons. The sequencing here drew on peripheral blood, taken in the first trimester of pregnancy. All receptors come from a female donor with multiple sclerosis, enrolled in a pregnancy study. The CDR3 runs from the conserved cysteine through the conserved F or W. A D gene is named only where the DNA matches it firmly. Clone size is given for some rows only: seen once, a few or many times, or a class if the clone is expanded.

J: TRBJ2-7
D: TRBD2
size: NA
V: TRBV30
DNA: TGTGCCTGGAGGTCCCCGGGACTAGCGGGAGGTCCCCCCGAGCAGTACTTC
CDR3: CAWRSPGLAGGPPEQYF

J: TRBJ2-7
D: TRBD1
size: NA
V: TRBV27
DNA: TGTGCCAGCAGTCCACTGGGACAGGGGGCTAATTACGAGCAGTACTTC
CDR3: CASSPLGQGANYEQYF

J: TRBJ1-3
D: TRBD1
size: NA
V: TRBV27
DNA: TGTGCCAGCAGGCCTACCGGGACAGGGGGAAACACCATATATTTT
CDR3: CASRPTGTGGNTIYF

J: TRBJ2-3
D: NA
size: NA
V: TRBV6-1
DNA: TGTGCCAGCAGTGAAGCGGCAGGACAAGAACCAGATACGCAGTATTTT
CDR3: CASSEAAGQEPDTQYF

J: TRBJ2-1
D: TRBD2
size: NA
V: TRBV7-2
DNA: TGTGCCAGCAGCAACGGACTAGTTGGTCGGAATGAGCAGTTCTTC
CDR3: CASSNGLVGRNEQFF

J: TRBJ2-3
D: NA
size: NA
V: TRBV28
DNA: TGTGCCAGCAGGTCGGGAGATACGCAGTATTTT
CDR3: CASRSGDTQYF

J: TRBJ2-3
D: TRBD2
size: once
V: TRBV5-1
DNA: TGCGCCAGCAGCTTGTCGTCTAGCGGGGGGCCGGGTACGCAGTATTTT
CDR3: CASSLSSSGGPGTQYF

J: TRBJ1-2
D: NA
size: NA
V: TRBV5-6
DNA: TGTGCCAGCACCACGACAGGTTATGGCTACACCTTC
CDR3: CASTTTGYGYTF

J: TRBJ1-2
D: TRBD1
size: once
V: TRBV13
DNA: TGTGCCAGCAGCCTAGACAGGGGTCTAGGCTACACCTTC
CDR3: CASSLDRGLGYTF

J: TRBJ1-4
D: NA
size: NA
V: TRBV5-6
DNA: TGTGCCAGCAGCCGGGCGGGAAGGAATGAAAAACTGTTTTTT
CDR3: CASSRAGRNEKLFF

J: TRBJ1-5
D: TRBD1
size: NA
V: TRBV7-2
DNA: TGTGCCAGCAGTCCCCAGGGGACAGGCAATCAGCCCCAGCATTTT
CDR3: CASSPQGTGNQPQHF

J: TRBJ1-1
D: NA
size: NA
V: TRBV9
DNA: TGTGCCAGCAGCGTAGAAGTCGGAGCTGAAGCTTTCTTT
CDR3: CASSVEVGAEAFF

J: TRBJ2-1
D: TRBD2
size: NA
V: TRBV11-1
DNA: TGTGCCAGCAGTTCGGGACTAGCGGGCGCGAGGGGCTCCTACAATGAGCAGTTCTTC
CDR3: CASSSGLAGARGSYNEQFF

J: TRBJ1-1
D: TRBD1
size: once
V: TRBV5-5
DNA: TGTGCCAGCAGCTACCCGGGACAGGGGGGGACTGAAGCTTTCTTT
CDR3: CASSYPGQGGTEAFF

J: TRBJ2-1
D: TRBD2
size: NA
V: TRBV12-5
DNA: TGTGCTAGTGGTTTGGTACTAGCGGGGGCCGTCTACAATGAGCAGTTCTTC
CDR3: CASGLVLAGAVYNEQFF

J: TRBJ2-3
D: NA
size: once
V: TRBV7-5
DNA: TGTGTCAGACGGCGGGAAAGGGGATGCACAGATACGCAGTATTTT
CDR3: CVRRRERGCTDTQYF